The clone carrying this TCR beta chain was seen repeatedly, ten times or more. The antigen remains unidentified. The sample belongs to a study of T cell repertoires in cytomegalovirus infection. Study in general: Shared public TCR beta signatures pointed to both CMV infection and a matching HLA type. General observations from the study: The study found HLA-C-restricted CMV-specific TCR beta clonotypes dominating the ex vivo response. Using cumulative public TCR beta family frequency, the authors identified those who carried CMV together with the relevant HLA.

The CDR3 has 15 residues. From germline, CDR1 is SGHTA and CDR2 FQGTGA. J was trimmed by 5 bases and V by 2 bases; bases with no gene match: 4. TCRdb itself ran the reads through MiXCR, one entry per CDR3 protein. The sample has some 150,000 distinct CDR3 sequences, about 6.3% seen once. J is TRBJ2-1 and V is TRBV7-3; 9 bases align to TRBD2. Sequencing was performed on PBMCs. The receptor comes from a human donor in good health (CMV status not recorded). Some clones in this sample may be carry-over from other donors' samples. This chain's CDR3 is CASSLDAGGNNEQFF. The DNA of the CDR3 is TGTGCCAGCAGCTTAGACGCGGGGGGGAACAATGAGCAGTTCTTC.